This record covers a single TCR beta chain. These data come from a study of beta chain features in type 1 diabetes. Study context: The samples had roughly 110,000,000 sorted cells examined in all.

The V gene lost 5 bases and the J gene lost 4 bases, with 14 bases spanning the gap. The CDR3 contains 14 residues. Germline V CDR1 and CDR2: SGHAT, FQNNGV. Expressed TCRB transcripts were sequenced, since all the RNA that had been isolated was reverse transcribed. Libraries were prepared by immunoSEQ multiplex PCR; TCRdb keeps only in-frame clonotypes and omits some of them. The sample yields under 400,000 clones, 13% to 15% seen once. Sequencing used central memory CD4+ T cells from blood. The sequence was collected from a young man in good health. This chain uses TRBV11-2 with TRBJ2-5, with D possibly called TRBD1 or TRBD2 (5 bases each). The CDR3 region has the DNA TGTGCCAGCAGCCGTGGGGGAGTGAGAGAGACCCAGTACTTC. Translating gives CASSRGGVRETQYF.